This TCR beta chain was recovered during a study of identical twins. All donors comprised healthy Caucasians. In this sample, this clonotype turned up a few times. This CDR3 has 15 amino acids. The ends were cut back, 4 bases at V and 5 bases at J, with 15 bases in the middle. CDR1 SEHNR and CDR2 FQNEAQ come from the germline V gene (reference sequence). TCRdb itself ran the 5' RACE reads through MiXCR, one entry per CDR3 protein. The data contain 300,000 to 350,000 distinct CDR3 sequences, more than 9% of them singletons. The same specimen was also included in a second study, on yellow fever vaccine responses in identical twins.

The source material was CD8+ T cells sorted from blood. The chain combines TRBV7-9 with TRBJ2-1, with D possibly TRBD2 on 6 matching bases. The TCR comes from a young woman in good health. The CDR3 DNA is TGTGCCAGCAGCTCGGGACTTGTAAGGGACAATGAGCAGTTCTTC. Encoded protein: CASSSGLVRDNEQFF. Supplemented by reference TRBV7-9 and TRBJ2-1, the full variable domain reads DTGVSQNPRHKITKRGQNVTFRCDPISEHNRLYWYRQTLGQGPEFLTYFQNEAQLEKSRLLSDRFSAERPKGSFSTLEIQRTEQGDSAMYLCASSSGLVRDNEQFFGPGTRLTVL.